Shown below are 32 T cell receptor beta chains from a single sample sequenced in a study of blood T cells in healthy people across ages (dated by TCRdb to about 2015). The library was built by means of 5' RACE. Sequenced on an Illumina HiSeq 2500. A second PCR of roughly 7 to 11 cycles was performed with a sample-barcoded 5' primer and a J-beta primer mix. The public sequencing data were trimmed at Q25 with fastp and processed into clonotypes with MiXCR by TCRdb, which kept only in-frame beta chains. Each record represents a unique CDR3 protein, reported with the most common genes and DNA among its rows. Recorded for this sample are approximately 850,000 distinct CDR3 sequences; around two fifths of them occurred a single time. The ten largest clones add up to under 20% of the sample. Input material: blood. Receptors were obtained from a man in his sixties in good health.

The rearrangement joins TRBV4-1 to TRBJ2-5; TRBD2 matches 7 bases. Trimming took 0 bases from V and 0 from J; bases not matched to a gene: 10. The germline gives CDR1 MGHRA, CDR2 YSYEKL. The CDR3 is 18 amino acids. CDR3 in amino acids: CASSQDRAGVVNQETQYF. The CDR3 DNA reads TGCGCCAGCAGCCAAGATAGGGCGGGGGTCGTTAACCAAGAGACCCAGTACTTC.

This clonotype was seen more than once but under ten times. The rearrangement uses TRBV6-1 and TRBJ2-7, with D perhaps TRBD1 (5 bases). Germline CDR1 reads MNHNS; CDR2 reads SASEGT. V was cut by 7 bases and J by 4 bases, with 11 bases left in between. This CDR3 comprises 12 residues. Written as DNA, the CDR3 is TGTGCCAGCATCGAGCAGGGTTACGAGCAGTACTTC. Protein: CASIEQGYEQYF.

The chain carries TRBV6-5 and TRBJ2-6; D is uncertain. This CDR3 is 15 amino acids long. Germline loops: CDR1 MNHEY, CDR2 SVGAGI. Trimming stripped 7 bases from V and 4 bases from J, with 14 bases between. DNA of the CDR3: TGTGCCAGCACCGAACTGGGGTCCGGGGCCAACGTCCTGACTTTC. Protein: CASTELGSGANVLTF.

This chain connects TRBV7-2 to TRBJ2-3, with TRBD2 matching over 7 bases. From germline, CDR1 is SGHTA and CDR2 FQGNSA. Germline trimming cut 8 bases from V and 1 base from J; bases unmatched to any gene: 9. The CDR3 spans 15 residues. The CDR3 DNA sequence: TGTGCCAGCTTAGGAGTGGGGGGGGGCACAGATACGCAGTATTTT. This sequence encodes CASLGVGGGTDTQYF.

The genes are TRBV5-1 and TRBJ1-3; D is unclear. CDR1 and CDR2 (germline): SGHRS, YFSETQ. CDR3 length equals 14 residues. Between the trimmed V and J ends, which lost 4 bases and 0 bases, there was a span of 8 bases. This CDR3 is CASSVDNSGNTIYF. The CDR3 DNA is TGCGCCAGCAGCGTAGATAACTCTGGAAACACCATATATTTT.

The V call is TRBV3-1, the J call TRBJ2-5, with TRBD2 matching 9 bases. With 3 bases clipped from V and 1 base from J, the junction kept 3 bases outside the gene matches. CDR1 is LGHDT, CDR2 YNNKEL, per germline (reference sequence). The length of the CDR3 is 15 residues. CDR3 region: CASSHRRGGQETQYF. CDR3 nucleotide sequence: TGTGCCAGCAGCCACCGGCGGGGGGGCCAAGAGACCCAGTACTTC.

This clonotype was seen a handful of times. This sequence joins TRBV4-1 and TRBJ2-5, with D perhaps TRBD1 (6 bases). The CDR3 consists of 16 residues. Trimming took off 1 base at V and 5 bases at J, with 17 bases between the two ends. Germline V gene sequence: CDR1 MGHRA, CDR2 YSYEKL. The CDR3 loop reads CASSQGSGQYSETQYF. DNA for the CDR3: TGCGCCAGCAGCCAAGGATCGGGACAATATTCTGAGACCCAGTACTTC.

The chain couples TRBV28 to TRBJ2-1; D tentatively reads TRBD1 or TRBD2 (5 bases each). Germline V CDR1 and CDR2: MDHEN, SYDVKM. Trimming removed 4 bases from V and 9 bases from J, with 10 bases in between. The CDR3 length is 12 residues. CDR3 in DNA: TGTGCCAGCAGTTCGGGGACGGGTGAGCAGTTCTTC. Amino acid sequence: CASSSGTGEQFF.

This chain joins TRBV29-1 and TRBJ2-1; TRBD2 aligns across 8 bases. This CDR3 spans 14 amino acids. With V trimmed by 6 bases and J by 3 bases, 7 bases remained unmatched. Germline V gives CDR1 SQVTM, CDR2 ANQGSEA. CDR3: CSVTGGRIYNEQFF. The CDR3 nucleotides read TGCAGCGTGACTGGCGGGAGGATCTACAATGAGCAGTTCTTC.

This clonotype was detected once. The chain has TRBV2 and TRBJ2-2; TRBD1 matches 9 bases. CDR3 length: 14 residues. CDR1 and CDR2 (germline): SNHLY, FYNNEI. The V segment lost 8 bases and the J segment 5 bases; nucleotides outside the gene matches: 6. The CDR3 here is CASRDRAETGELFF. The CDR3, as DNA: TGTGCCAGCCGGGACAGGGCCGAAACCGGGGAGCTGTTTTTT.

In its sample, this clonotype was seen once. The chain combines TRBV6-5 with TRBJ1-5; possible D gene TRBD1, 5 bases. V dropped 2 bases and J dropped 6 bases, with 11 bases sitting between them. The CDR3 sequence is 14 residues long. Germline CDR1 is MNHEY and CDR2 is SVGAGI. The chain's CDR3 is CASSYGVGTQPQHF. CDR3 coding DNA: TGTGCCAGCAGTTACGGCGTAGGGACTCAGCCCCAGCATTTT.

V gene TRBV7-8 combines with J gene TRBJ2-1; D gene unclear. The V end lost 5 bases, the J end lost 10 bases, and 18 bases lay between the germline ends. Germline V lookup: CDR1 SGHVS, CDR2 FQNEAQ. The CDR3 covers 14 residues. DNA for the CDR3: TGTGCCAGCAGCCACCCCGATTCGGGCAGCGAGCAGTTCTTC. Translation gives CASSHPDSGSEQFF.

This clonotype came up a few times. The rearrangement joins TRBV20-1 to TRBJ1-5; D is uncertain. Germline loops: CDR1 DFQATT, CDR2 SNEGSKA (reference sequence). The CDR3 runs 13 residues. Trimming took 3 bases from V and 4 from J, leaving 10 bases between them. The CDR3 here is CSARGRSNQPQHF. The CDR3 DNA reads as TGCAGTGCTAGGGGCCGATCAAATCAGCCCCAGCATTTT.

The rearrangement joins TRBV6-2 or TRBV6-3 to TRBJ1-2; perhaps TRBD1 as D (6 bases). CDR3 length: 12 amino acids. V was shortened by 5 bases and J by 8 bases, with 12 bases between the two germline ends. The V gene's germline CDR1 is MNHEY and CDR2 SVGEGT. The CDR3 coding sequence is TGTGCCAGCAGTAAAGACAGGTCCGGCTACACCTTC. Encoded protein: CASSKDRSGYTF.

This clonotype was counted a few times. The chain combines TRBV29-1 with TRBJ1-1; D remains ambiguous. Trimming removed 6 bases from V and 5 bases from J, with 10 bases in between. Germline CDR1 is SQVTM and CDR2 is ANQGSEA. This CDR3 region has 11 residues. DNA of the CDR3: TGCAGCGTCGGGGTGGGGACTGAAGCTTTCTTT. Translated, it gives CSVGVGTEAFF.

The chain combines TRBV20-1 with TRBJ2-5; D not certain. In germline, CDR1 is DFQATT, CDR2 SNEGSKA (reference sequence). CDR3 size: 12 residues. Trimming left V 1 base short and J 4 bases short, with 7 bases between. In DNA form, the CDR3 reads TGCAGTGCTAGAGTACAGAGAGAGACCCAGTACTTC. Translation: CSARVQRETQYF.

This clonotype showed up just once. The V gene is TRBV11-2, the J gene TRBJ2-3; D unresolved. The CDR3 loop spans 14 amino acids. Between the trimmed V and J ends, which lost 2 bases and 6 bases, there was a span of 12 bases. Per germline, CDR1 SGHAT and CDR2 FQNNGV. In DNA form, the CDR3 reads TGTGCCAGCAGCTTAAAATTAAACCCCGATACGCAGTATTTT. It encodes CASSLKLNPDTQYF.

The genes are TRBV6-1 and TRBJ2-7; the D gene is possibly TRBD1 (5 bases). Germline V gene lookup returns CDR1 MNHNS and CDR2 SASEGT. CDR3 size: 15 residues. Trimming pared 1 base from V and 7 bases from J, leaving 17 bases between. The CDR3: CASSEGKGKSNEQYF. The CDR3 DNA is TGTGCCAGCAGTGAAGGAAAGGGGAAGAGCAATGAGCAGTACTTC.

The J gene is TRBJ2-5, the V gene TRBV12-3 or TRBV12-4; the D is unclear. Trimming cost V 4 bases and J 4 bases, with 22 bases left between them. CDR3 length equals 17 residues. The CDR3 bases are TGTGCCAGCAGTTCTTTGACCGGGCTAGAAGGTTCAGAGACCCAGTACTTC. Amino acid sequence: CASSSLTGLEGSETQYF.

This clonotype was recorded a few times. The rearrangement joins TRBV5-1 to TRBJ2-4; 8 bases align to TRBD1. This CDR3 has 14 residues. V was pared by 4 bases and J by 3 bases, with 3 bases of the junction left unmatched. Germline values: CDR1 SGHRS, CDR2 YFSETQ. CDR3 amino acids: CASSPTGVKNIQYF. In DNA form, the CDR3 reads TGCGCCAGCAGCCCGACAGGGGTCAAAAACATTCAGTACTTC.

V usage is TRBV3-1 and J usage is TRBJ1-1, with 7 bases that match TRBD1. J lost 7 bases, V lost 5 bases, and 7 bases had no gene match. Germline-derived CDR1 and CDR2 are LGHDT and YNNKEL (reference sequence). The CDR3 extends over 13 amino acids. Here the CDR3 reads CASSEQGRGEAFF. The CDR3 DNA is TGTGCCAGCAGCGAACAGGGGAGAGGTGAAGCTTTCTTT.

The table lists this clonotype with a count of one. The rearrangement uses TRBV7-6 and TRBJ2-6, with 7 bases matching TRBD1. The V gene end was trimmed by 4 bases and the J gene end by 0 bases; junction bases not matched to a gene: 6. This CDR3 has 17 residues. CDR1 is SGHVS, CDR2 FNYEAQ, per germline. CDR3 DNA sequence: TGTGCCAGCAGCTCGGGACAGTTCCTCTCTGGGGCCAACGTCCTGACTTTC. Its translation is CASSSGQFLSGANVLTF.

This rearrangement joins TRBV6-6 to TRBJ1-2, with D perhaps TRBD1 (6 bases). Germline V gene lookup returns CDR1 MNHNY and CDR2 SVGAGI (reference sequence). The CDR3 is 15 amino acids. V was pared by 6 bases and J by 2 bases, with 16 bases between. The CDR3 sequence is CASSHTGSPNYGYTF. CDR3 nucleotide sequence: TGTGCCAGCAGCCATACAGGGAGCCCAAACTATGGCTACACCTTC.

The CDR3 DNA is TGCGCCAGCAGCCGAGACAATCCCGGGACCTATAAGTTCTTC. Translation gives CASSRDNPGTYKFF. The chain recombines TRBV5-1 with TRBJ2-1; perhaps D is TRBD1 or TRBD2 (5 bases each). Trimming removed 4 bases at V and 14 bases at J, with 22 bases between. This CDR3 has 14 amino acids. Per the germline V gene, CDR1 is SGHRS and CDR2 is YFSETQ.

CDR3 sequence reads: CATSRDAPGRGQETQYF. CDR3 coding DNA: TGTGCCACCAGCAGAGACGCCCCGGGGAGAGGGCAAGAGACCCAGTACTTC. The V gene is TRBV15, the J gene TRBJ2-5, with TRBD2 as a possible D gene (5 bases). CDR3 length: 17 amino acids. Germline CDR1 and CDR2: LNHNV and YYDKDF (reference sequence). V lost 0 bases and J 2 bases, leaving 16 bases between the germline ends.

For this clonotype: A much larger clone differs by one base, so this may be a read error. The chain carries TRBV11-2 and TRBJ2-7, with D possibly being TRBD2 (5 bases). Between the trimmed V and J ends, which lost 5 bases and 7 bases, there was a span of 21 bases. The germline V gene encodes CDR1 SGHAT and CDR2 FQNNGV. The CDR3 loop spans 15 amino acids. CDR3 nucleotides: TGTGCCAGCAGCCCCGACCCGGGATCGTACAATGAGCAGTACTTC. This codes for CASSPDPGSYNEQYF. Full variable domain (missing parts from reference TRBV11-2 and TRBJ2-7): EAGVAQSPRYKIIEKRQSVAFWCNPISGHATLYWYQQILGQGPKLLIQFQNNGVVDDSQLPKDRFSAERLKGVDSTLKIQPAKLEDSAVYLCASSPDPGSYNEQYFGPGTRLTVT.

The V gene is TRBV5-4, the J gene TRBJ1-6; TRBD1 is a possible D gene (6 bases). The length of the CDR3 is 14 residues. The germline V gene has CDR1 SGHNT and CDR2 YYREEE (reference sequence). Trimming cost V 1 base and J 10 bases, with 12 bases left between them. CDR3 DNA sequence: TGTGCCAGCAGCTTGACTGATACAGGGTCACCCCTCCACTTT. Translated: CASSLTDTGSPLHF.

This chain uses TRBV3-1 with TRBJ2-4; D is unresolved. The germline gives CDR1 LGHDT, CDR2 YNNKEL (reference sequence). The length of the CDR3 is 15 residues. Trimming took 4 bases from V and 0 from J, leaving 10 bases between them. CDR3 amino acids: CASSLAHLAKNIQYF. The CDR3 DNA reads TGTGCCAGCAGCCTCGCTCATTTAGCCAAAAACATTCAGTACTTC.

Many counts were recorded for this clonotype. V and J are TRBV11-2 and TRBJ2-5; D is undetermined. This CDR3 has 13 amino acids. Looked up from germline, CDR1 is SGHAT and CDR2 is FQNNGV. V lost 5 bases and J lost 5, with 12 bases in between. The CDR3 sequence: CASSVWRTETQYF. For the CDR3, the DNA is TGTGCCAGCAGCGTGTGGAGAACCGAGACCCAGTACTTC.

The chain carries TRBV12-3 or TRBV12-4 and TRBJ2-1; 8 bases map to TRBD1. The CDR3 is made up of 15 amino acids. Trimming took 5 bases from V and 6 from J; bases not matched to a gene: 9. In DNA form, the CDR3 reads TGTGCCAGCAGTCCGGACAGGGCAGGGCTCAATGAGCAGTTCTTC. Encoded protein: CASSPDRAGLNEQFF.

This chain joins TRBV12-3 or TRBV12-4 and TRBJ2-1; 7 bases agree with TRBD2. CDR3 length: 14 residues. V shed 6 bases, J shed 4 bases, and the junction held 6 bases outside the gene matches. The DNA for the CDR3 is TGTGCCAGCAGGAAAGCGGGGAGTTACAATGAGCAGTTCTTC. Its translation: CASRKAGSYNEQFF.

The chain has TRBV20-1 and TRBJ2-4, with a possible D match to TRBD1 (6 bases). TRBJ2-7 explains the end of the DNA better; the J call may be wrong. Germline assignment: CDR1 DFQATT and CDR2 SNEGSKA (reference sequence). The CDR3 loop spans 14 amino acids. In DNA, the CDR3 is TGCAGTGCTAGAGGACCGACAGGACGGTACGAGCAGTACTTC. Its translation: CSARGPTGRYEQYF.